This T cell receptor beta chain was sequenced for a study of blood T cell repertoires in COVID-19. Study-wide context: The origin of the acute and convalescent COVID-19 samples was the United States, Italy and Spain.

TCRdb's table, derived via immunoSEQ multiplex PCR, lists solely in-frame clones and lacks some. The sample holds 150,000 or so clones, roughly 84% seen once. This clone was detected a few times. Participant-reported clinical history was the basis for cohort assignment. The CDR3 is made up of 15 amino acids. CDR1 LNHDA and CDR2 SQIVND come from the germline V gene (reference sequence). Between the trimmed V and J ends, which lost 4 bases and 0 bases, there was a span of 10 bases. Sequences were obtained from PBMCs or T cells enriched from blood (not recorded which). The source of this sequence is a human donor with acute COVID-19. The donor label of this sample is uncertain. V and J are TRBV19 and TRBJ1-5, with D perhaps matching TRBD1 (5 bases). CDR3 nucleotides: TGTGCCAGTAGTAGTATCAGGGCTAGCAATCAGCCCCAGCATTTT. It specifies CASSSIRASNQPQHF.